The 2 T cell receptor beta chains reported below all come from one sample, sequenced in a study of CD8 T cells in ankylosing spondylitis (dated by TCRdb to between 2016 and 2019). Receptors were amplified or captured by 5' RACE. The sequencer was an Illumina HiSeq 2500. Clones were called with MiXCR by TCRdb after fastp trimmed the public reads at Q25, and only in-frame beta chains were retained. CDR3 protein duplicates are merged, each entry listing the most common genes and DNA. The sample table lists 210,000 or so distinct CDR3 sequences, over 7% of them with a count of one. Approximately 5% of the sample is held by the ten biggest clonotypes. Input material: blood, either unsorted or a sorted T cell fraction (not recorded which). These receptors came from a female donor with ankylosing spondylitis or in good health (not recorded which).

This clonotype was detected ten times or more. The CDR3 bases are TGTGCCAGCAGCGTATCCCCGCGACAGGGGCCAACCGGGGAGCTGTTTTTT. As protein: CASSVSPRQGPTGELFF. The chain employs TRBV9 and TRBJ2-2; the match to TRBD1 covers 8 bases. In germline, CDR1 is SGDLS, CDR2 YYNGEE. This CDR3 is built from 17 residues. Trimming removed 1 base from V and 5 bases from J; junction bases left unmatched: 10.

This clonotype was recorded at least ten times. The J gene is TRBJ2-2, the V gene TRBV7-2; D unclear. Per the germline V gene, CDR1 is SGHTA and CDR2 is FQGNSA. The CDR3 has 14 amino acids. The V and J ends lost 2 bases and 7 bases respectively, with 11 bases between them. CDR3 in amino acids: CASSLILGGGELFF. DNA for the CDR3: TGTGCCAGCAGCTTAATATTGGGCGGCGGGGAGCTGTTTTTT.